The next 3 T cell receptor beta chains were all read from a single sample in a study of blood T cell repertoires in COVID-19. Generated by immunoSEQ multiplex PCR, the TCRdb table keeps only in-frame clones and is missing some. The sample records roughly 250,000 clones, more than 85% being singletons. The sequencing input was peripheral blood. The receptor set was obtained from a person aged 18 to 29 with COVID-19, enrolled during active disease.

The chain uses TRBV29-1 and TRBJ2-2, with TRBD1 as a possible D gene (6 bases). The V gene's germline CDR1 is SQVTM and CDR2 ANQGSEA. V gave up 6 bases and J gave up 4 bases, with 12 bases separating them. This CDR3 spans 13 amino acids. This CDR3 reads CSVRDIPTGELFF. The CDR3 DNA sequence: TGCAGCGTGAGGGACATTCCCACCGGGGAGCTGTTTTTT.

The gene calls are TRBV28 and TRBJ2-2; no firm D call. Germline CDR1 MDHEN, CDR2 SYDVKM. The ends were cut back, 5 bases at V and 1 base at J, with 8 bases in the middle. The CDR3 is 14 residues long. The CDR3 protein is CASSRSRNTGELFF. For the CDR3, the DNA is TGTGCCAGCAGTCGGAGCAGGAACACCGGGGAGCTGTTTTTT.

The genes are TRBV25-1 and TRBJ1-6; D ambiguous. V lost 2 bases and J lost 2, with 10 bases in between. Germline CDR1 reads MGHDK; CDR2 reads SYGVNS. The CDR3 has 16 amino acids. This CDR3 reads CASSEPRGAYNSPLHF. Here the CDR3 DNA reads TGTGCCAGCAGTGAACCGAGAGGCGCCTATAATTCACCCCTCCACTTT.